This TCR beta chain stems from a study of T-cell reconstitution after alpha-beta-depleted transplantation in children (TCRdb year 2016). Background for the entire study: The study quantitatively tracked T-cell immune reconstitution after TCRalphabeta/CD19-depleted allogeneic hematopoietic cell transplantation in children using TCR repertoire profiling.

With regard to this clonotype: Its target antigen remains unknown. Base qualities were left out, and no much larger clone turns up one base away.

Here is what the overall study found, with its caveats: In some patients, high TCRbeta diversity at day 60 was attributed to recipient T cells and intrathymic progenitors that had survived conditioning. The apparently early recovery of alphabetaT-cell counts about two months after transplant reportedly depended on only several hundred rapidly expanded clones that came from non-depleted graft cells. Hyperexpanded clone frequencies declined over subsequent months; after one year, T-cell counts and TCRbeta diversity were mostly attributed to newly produced T cells.

The method was PCR. The instrument given in TCRdb is Illumina HiSeq 2500. Molecular barcoding was employed in the preparation of TCR libraries, with unique molecular identifiers being used to normalize TCRbeta repertoire quantification. Using fastp at Q25 and MiXCR, TCRdb reprocessed the public reads and kept productive beta chains. Every entry covers one CDR3 protein and lists the most common genes and DNA from its rows. For this sample there are fewer than 350,000 distinct CDR3 sequences; 11% appear just once. The ten most abundant clones make up around 22% of the sample. This specimen's treatment or condition label, per the study, means: allogeneic hematopoietic cell transplantation with graft depleted of TCRalphabeta T cells and CD19 B cells. The transplant recipients were children given TCRalphabeta/CD19-depleted allogeneic hematopoietic cell grafts. Here the sequenced sample was peripheral blood, taken 180 days after TCRalphabeta/CD19-depleted stem cell transplant. The TCR comes from a male patient under 10 years old who had a stem cell transplant for chronic granulomatous disease, so the T cells may come from the graft donor.

The CDR3 loop reads CASKSQFIQFF. The DNA is as follows: TGTGCCAGCAAGTCCCAATTTATCCAGTTCTTC. The V and J segments used are TRBV12-3 or TRBV12-4 and TRBJ2-1, with the D gene too uncertain to name. From its cysteine to its phenylalanine, the CDR3 spans 11 amino acids. Kept here is only the CDR3 DNA, which spans 33 bases and is read in frame from base 1. The germline ends are 14 bases apart after V is trimmed by 7 bases and J by 13 bases.